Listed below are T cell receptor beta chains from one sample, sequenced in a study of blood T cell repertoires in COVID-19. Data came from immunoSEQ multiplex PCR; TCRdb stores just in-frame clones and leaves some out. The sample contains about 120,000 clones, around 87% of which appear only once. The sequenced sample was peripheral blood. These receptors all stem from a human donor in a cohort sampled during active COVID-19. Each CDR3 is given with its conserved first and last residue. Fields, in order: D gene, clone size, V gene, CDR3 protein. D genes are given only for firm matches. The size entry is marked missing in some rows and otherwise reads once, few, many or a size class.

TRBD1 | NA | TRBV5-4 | CASTLGQKNTEAFF
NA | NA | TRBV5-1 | CASSSSLGGRQETQYF
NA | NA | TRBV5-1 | CASSLVGTAAYEQYF
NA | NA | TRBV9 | CASSGGPTSTRSVNEQFF
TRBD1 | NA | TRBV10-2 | CASSEQDRTYQFF
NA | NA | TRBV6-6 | CASSYVQGKNIQYF
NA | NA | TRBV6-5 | CAIQGNYGYTF
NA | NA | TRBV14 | CASSQDSGLSYNEQFF
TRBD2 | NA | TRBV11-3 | CASNLGLADSYNEQFF
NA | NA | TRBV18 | CASSPSGFREQYF
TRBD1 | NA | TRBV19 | CASSVDRGTEAFF
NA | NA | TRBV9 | CASSVAVSSSYNEQFF
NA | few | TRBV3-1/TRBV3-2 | CASSQGPEGTEAFF
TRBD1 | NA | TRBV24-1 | CATSEPRQGVNSPLHF